In its sample, the clone carrying this T cell receptor beta chain was seen many times. Antigen unknown. UMIs were added to TCR cDNA along with a universal primer site when it was made by 5'RACE template switching. TCRdb independently ran MiXCR on the 5' RACE reads; one entry per CDR3 protein. This sample has around 310,000 distinct CDR3 sequences, with roughly 4.3% found just once. The sample originates from a study of T cells after yellow fever vaccination. Study results and limitations: A secondary response was less intense yet reached its peak sooner, at day 5 versus 15. Booster sampling recovered most clones from primary vaccination (around 97% CD4, 88% CD8). A minor fraction of clonotypes spanned both CD4 and CD8 compartments.

This TCR derives from a man younger than 35 who received the YFV17D yellow fever vaccine. Specimen: PBMCs, collected 5 days after the yellow fever booster vaccination.

CDR3 in amino acids: CASSTGTAYEQYF. Here the CDR3 DNA reads TGTGCCAGCTCAACGGGTACAGCCTACGAGCAGTACTTC. The genes are TRBV18 and TRBJ2-7, with unresolved D. Germline V gene sequence: CDR1 KGHSH, CDR2 LQKENI. V lost 5 bases and J 2 bases, leaving 10 bases between the germline ends. The CDR3 loop spans 13 amino acids.